What follows describes a single T cell receptor beta chain. The data derive from a study of blood T cell repertoires in COVID-19. Study as a whole: In each case, the material was cDNA or gDNA derived from T cells, B-cell-depleted T cells, or PBMCs.

Per the original methods: Reference gene primer amplification gave estimated nucleated cell counts. Some clones are missing from TCRdb's copy, which holds only in-frame ones; the method was immunoSEQ multiplex PCR. That table supplies the V and J calls and clone size; D and trimming were determined from the DNA. The data show nearly 250,000 clones, just under 90% seen once. Ages ranged from roughly 18 to 100 years, with residence in 20 to 30 US areas. Participants' own reports of clinical history determined their cohort assignment. CDR3 size: 12 residues. The V gene lost 6 bases and the J gene lost 7 bases, with 10 bases spanning the gap. The germline gives CDR1 SNHLY, CDR2 FYNNEI.

The clonotype comes from a man in his fifties or sixties who had been exposed to COVID-19. The sequenced sample consisted of PBMCs or T cells enriched from blood (not recorded which). The genes are TRBV2 and TRBJ1-5; D remains ambiguous. CDR3 DNA: TGTGCCAGCAGCGCCGGGAAGCAGCCCCAGCATTTT. Its protein product is CASSAGKQPQHF.